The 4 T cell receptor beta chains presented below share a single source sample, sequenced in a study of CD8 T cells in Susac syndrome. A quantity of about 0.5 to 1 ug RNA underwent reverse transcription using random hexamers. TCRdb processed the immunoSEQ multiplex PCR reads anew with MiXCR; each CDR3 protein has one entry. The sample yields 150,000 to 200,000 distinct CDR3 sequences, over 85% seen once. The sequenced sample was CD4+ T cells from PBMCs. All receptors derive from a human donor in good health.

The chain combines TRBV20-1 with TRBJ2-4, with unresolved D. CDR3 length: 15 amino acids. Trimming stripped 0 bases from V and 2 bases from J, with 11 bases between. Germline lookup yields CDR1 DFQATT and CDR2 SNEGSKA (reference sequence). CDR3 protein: CSARDMRTSKNIQYF. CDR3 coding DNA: TGCAGTGCTAGAGATATGAGGACCTCCAAAAACATTCAGTACTTC.

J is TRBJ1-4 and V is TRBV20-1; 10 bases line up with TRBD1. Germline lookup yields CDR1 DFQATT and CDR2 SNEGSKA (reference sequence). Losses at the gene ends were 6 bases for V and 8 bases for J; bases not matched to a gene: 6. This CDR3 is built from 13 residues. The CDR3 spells CSARTGGEEKLFF. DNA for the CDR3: TGCAGTGCACGGACAGGGGGAGAGGAAAAACTGTTTTTT.

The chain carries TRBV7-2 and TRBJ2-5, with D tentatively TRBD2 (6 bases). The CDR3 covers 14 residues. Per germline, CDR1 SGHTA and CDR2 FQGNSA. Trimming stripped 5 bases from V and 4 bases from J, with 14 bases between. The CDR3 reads CASSVSGELETQYF. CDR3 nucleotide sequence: TGTGCCAGCAGCGTTAGCGGAGAGCTAGAGACCCAGTACTTC.

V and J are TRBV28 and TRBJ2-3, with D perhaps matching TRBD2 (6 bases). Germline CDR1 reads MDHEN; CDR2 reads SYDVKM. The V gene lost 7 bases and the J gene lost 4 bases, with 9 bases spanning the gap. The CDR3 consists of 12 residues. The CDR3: CASIGGPDTQYF. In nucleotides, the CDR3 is TGTGCCAGCATCGGGGGTCCAGATACGCAGTATTTT.